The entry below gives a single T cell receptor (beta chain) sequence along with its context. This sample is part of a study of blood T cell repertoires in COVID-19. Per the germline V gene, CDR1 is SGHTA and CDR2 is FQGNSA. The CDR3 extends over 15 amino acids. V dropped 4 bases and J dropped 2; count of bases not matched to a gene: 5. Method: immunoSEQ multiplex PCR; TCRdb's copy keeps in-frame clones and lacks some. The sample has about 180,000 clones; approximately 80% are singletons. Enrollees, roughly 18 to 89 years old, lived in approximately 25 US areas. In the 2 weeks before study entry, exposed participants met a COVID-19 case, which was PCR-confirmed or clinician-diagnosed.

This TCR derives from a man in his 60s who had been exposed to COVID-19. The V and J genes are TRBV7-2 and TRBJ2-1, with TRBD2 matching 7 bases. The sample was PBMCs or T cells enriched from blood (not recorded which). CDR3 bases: TGTGCCAGCAGCTCAAAGCGGGAACCCTACAATGAGCAGTTCTTC. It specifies CASSSKREPYNEQFF.